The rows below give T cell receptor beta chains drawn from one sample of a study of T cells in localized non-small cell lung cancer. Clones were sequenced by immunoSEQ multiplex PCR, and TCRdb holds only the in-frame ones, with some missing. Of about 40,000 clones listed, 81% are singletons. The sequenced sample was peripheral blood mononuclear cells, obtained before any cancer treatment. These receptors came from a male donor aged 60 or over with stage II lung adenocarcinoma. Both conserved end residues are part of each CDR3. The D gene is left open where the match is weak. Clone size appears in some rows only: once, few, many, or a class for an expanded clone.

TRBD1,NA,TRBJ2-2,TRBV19,TGTGCCAGTAGTTTGGACAGGGGAACCGGGGAGCTGTTTTTT,CASSLDRGTGELFF
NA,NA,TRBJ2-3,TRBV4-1,TGCGCCAGCAGCCAAGGTAGATCAGATACGCAGTATTTT,CASSQGRSDTQYF
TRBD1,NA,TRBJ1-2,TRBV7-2,TGTGCCAGCAGCCGGGACAGGGAGAGGGGCTACACCTTC,CASSRDRERGYTF
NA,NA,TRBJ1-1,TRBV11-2,TGTGCCAGCAGCTTCCAGTACCAGAACACTGAAGCTTTCTTT,CASSFQYQNTEAFF
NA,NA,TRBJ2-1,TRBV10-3,TGTGCCATCAGTGAGTCCGGTAGTTTCAATGAGCAGTTCTTC,CAISESGSFNEQFF
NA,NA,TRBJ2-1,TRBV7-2,TGTGCCAGCAGCCGCCGTGGAGGCAATGAGCAGTTCTTC,CASSRRGGNEQFF
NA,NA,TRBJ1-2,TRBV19,TGTGCCAGTAGTTTCCTAAGCCGGGACGATGCGGCTGGCTACACCTTC,CASSFLSRDDAAGYTF
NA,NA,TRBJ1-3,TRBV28,TGTGCCAGCAGTTTGAGGACGGGTTTTTCATCTGGAAACACCATATATTTT,CASSLRTGFSSGNTIYF
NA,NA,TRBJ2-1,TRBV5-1,TGCGCCAGCAGCATATACGATGAGCAGTTCTTC,CASSIYDEQFF
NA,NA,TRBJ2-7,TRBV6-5,TGTGCCAGCAGTTACACTTACGAGCAGTACTTC,CASSYTYEQYF
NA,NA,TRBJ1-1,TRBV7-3,TGTGCCAGCAGCTTAACGTGGGAGGTGAACACTGAAGCTTTCTTT,CASSLTWEVNTEAFF
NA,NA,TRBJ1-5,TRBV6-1,TGTGCCAGCAACTTCGGACAGAATCAGCCCCAGCATTTT,CASNFGQNQPQHF
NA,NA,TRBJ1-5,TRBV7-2,TGTGCCAGCAGCTCCGGGGTATCTCAGCCCCAGCATTTT,CASSSGVSQPQHF
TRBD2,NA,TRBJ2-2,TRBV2,TGTGCCAGCGAGGGGCTAGCGGGAGGGGAGCTGTTTTTT,CASEGLAGGELFF
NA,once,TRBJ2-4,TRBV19,TGTGCCACGAGGGAGGACTTAGCCAAAAACATTCAGTACTTC,CATREDLAKNIQYF
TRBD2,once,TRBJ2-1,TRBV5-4,TGTGCCAGCAGCACACGGACTAGCGGGAGGGCCCTCGATGAGCAGTTCTTC,CASSTRTSGRALDEQFF
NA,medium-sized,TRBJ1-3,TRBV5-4,TGTGCCAGCAGCTTGTTGGGGAGGGGCTCTGGAAACACCATATATTTT,CASSLLGRGSGNTIYF
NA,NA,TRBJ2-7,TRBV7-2,TGTGCCAGCAGCTCGTGGACAGGAGGAGGGGGAAAGTACTTC,CASSSWTGGGGKYF
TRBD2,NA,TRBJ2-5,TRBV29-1,TGCAGCGTTGCTCCTAGCGGGATAGCCCAAGAGACCCAGTACTTC,CSVAPSGIAQETQYF
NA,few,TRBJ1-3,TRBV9,TGTGCCAGCAGCGTAGAATCTGGTGAAAATGGAAACACCATATATTTT,CASSVESGENGNTIYF
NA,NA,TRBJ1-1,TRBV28,TGTGCCAGCAGTTTACAAACCCTCTCCGGTAGGTACACTGAAGCTTTCTTT,CASSLQTLSGRYTEAFF
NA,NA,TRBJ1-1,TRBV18,TGTGCCAGCTCACCAAGGACAGAAAACACTGAAGCTTTCTTT,CASSPRTENTEAFF
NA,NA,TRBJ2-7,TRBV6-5,TGTGCCAGCAGGCGCCGGACAGACCTACTCAACGAGCAGTACTTC,CASRRRTDLLNEQYF
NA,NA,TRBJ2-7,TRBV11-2,TGTGCCAGCAGCATAGGGCGGGTAGCCACCTACGAGCAGTACTTC,CASSIGRVATYEQYF
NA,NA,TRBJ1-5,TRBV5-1,TGCGCCAGCAGCTTGGACGGCTTCAATCAGCCCCAGCATTTT,CASSLDGFNQPQHF